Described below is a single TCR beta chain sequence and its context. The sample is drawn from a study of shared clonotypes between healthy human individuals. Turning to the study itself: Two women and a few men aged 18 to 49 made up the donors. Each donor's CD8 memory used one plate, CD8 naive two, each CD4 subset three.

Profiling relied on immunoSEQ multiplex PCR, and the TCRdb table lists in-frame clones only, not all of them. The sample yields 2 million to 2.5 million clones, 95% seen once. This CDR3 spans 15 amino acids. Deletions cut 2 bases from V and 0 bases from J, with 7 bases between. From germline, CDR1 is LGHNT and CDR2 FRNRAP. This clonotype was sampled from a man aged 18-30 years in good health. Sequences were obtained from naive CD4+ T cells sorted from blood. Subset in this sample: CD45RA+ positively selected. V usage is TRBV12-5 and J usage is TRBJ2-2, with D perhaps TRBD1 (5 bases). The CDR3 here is CASGLSRANTGELFF. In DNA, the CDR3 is TGTGCTAGTGGTTTGTCCAGGGCGAACACCGGGGAGCTGTTTTTT.